The rows below give T cell receptor beta chains drawn from one sample of a study of shared T cell receptors in the human thymus. Only in-frame clones appear in the TCRdb table, and some are missing; sequencing was by immunoSEQ multiplex PCR. The repertoire holds approximately 760,000 clones, with around 85% as singletons. The sample was also reused in another study, on human thymus T cells.

The sample consisted of thymocytes. These receptors were collected from a girl under two years old with a congenital heart defect. CDR3s include the opening cysteine and the closing phenylalanine or tryptophan. Fields, in order: V gene, J gene, D gene, CDR3 DNA, CDR3 protein. D genes are given only for firm matches.

TRBV4-3	TRBJ1-5	-	TGCGCCAGCAGCCAAACCTTACGGGTGGGTTTTGCTGGGCCCCAGCATTTT	CASSQTLRVGFAGPQHF
TRBV6-5	TRBJ1-5	-	TGTGCCAGCGTACAGGATCAAAATAGCAATCAGCCCCAGCATTTT	CASVQDQNSNQPQHF
TRBV5-1	TRBJ2-3	-	TGCGCCAGCAGCTTTTTTGTGGGGCCTGGCACAGATACGCAGTATTTT	CASSFFVGPGTDTQYF
TRBV19	TRBJ1-1	-	TGTGCCAGTCGGACATCTCGACTGAACACTGAAGCTTTCTTT	CASRTSRLNTEAFF
TRBV5-8	TRBJ1-5	-	TGTGCCAGCAGCCCATGCCGAAATATAGACAGAGTTGATCAGCCCCAGCATTTT	CASSPCRNIDRVDQPQHF
TRBV27	TRBJ1-2	TRBD1	TGTGCCAGCAGGCACAGACAGGGAACTAACTATGGCTACACCTTC	CASRHRQGTNYGYTF
TRBV7-9	TRBJ2-4	TRBD2	TGTGCCAGCAGCTTAGAGGGACTAGCGGGGGGAAACATTCAGTACTTC	CASSLEGLAGGNIQYF
TRBV29-1	TRBJ1-1	-	TGCAGCTTTATAGAGGGGACTCGCACTGAAGCTTTCTTT	CSFIEGTRTEAFF
TRBV5-1	TRBJ1-6	-	TGCGCCAGCAGCTTCGGAGAGAGCTCCTATAATTCACCCCTCCACTTT	CASSFGESSYNSPLHF
TRBV19	TRBJ1-3	-	TGTGCCAGCAATACCCCGGGCTCTGGAAACACCATATATTTT	CASNTPGSGNTIYF
TRBV9	TRBJ1-6	TRBD1	TGTGCCAGCAGCGTAGAACCCATCCGGGACAGGGGGCGGGTAATCAATTCACCCCTCCACTTT	CASSVEPIRDRGRVINSPLHF